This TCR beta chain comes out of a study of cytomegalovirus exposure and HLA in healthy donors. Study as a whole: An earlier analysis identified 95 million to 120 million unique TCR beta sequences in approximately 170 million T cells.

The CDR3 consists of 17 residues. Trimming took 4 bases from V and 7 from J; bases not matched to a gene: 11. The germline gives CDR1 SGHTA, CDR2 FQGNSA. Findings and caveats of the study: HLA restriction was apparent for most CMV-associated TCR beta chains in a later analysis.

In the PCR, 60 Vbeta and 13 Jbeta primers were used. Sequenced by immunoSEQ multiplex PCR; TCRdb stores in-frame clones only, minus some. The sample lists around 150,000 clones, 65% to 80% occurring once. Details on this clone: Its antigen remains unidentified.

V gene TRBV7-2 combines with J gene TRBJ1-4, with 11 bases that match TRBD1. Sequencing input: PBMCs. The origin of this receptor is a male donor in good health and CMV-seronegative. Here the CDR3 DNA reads TGTGCCAGCAGCTCGGGACAGGGGGTCCTAGAGGGTGAAAAACTGTTTTTT. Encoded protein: CASSSGQGVLEGEKLFF.